The source of this T cell receptor (beta chain) is a study of tumor and adjacent non-tumor tissue in lung cancer. Study as a whole: Histology: about twelve adenocarcinoma, a couple of squamous cell carcinoma, 1 small cell lung cancer. Overall study results and limits: Shorter survival was associated with higher TCR diversity in tumors. Significantly higher TCR diversity was found in tumor than normal lung.

A modified ARM-PCR protocol with three rounds of nested PCR amplified TCRbeta. One entry per CDR3 protein results from TCRdb running MiXCR on the multiplex PCR reads. Of 220,000 or so distinct CDR3 sequences in the sample, 60% to 75% were seen once. This clonotype was observed a handful of times. Its antigen is still unknown. A read error is likely, as this CDR3 ends without the conserved phenylalanine or tryptophan. RNA was extracted from bulk tissue without any cell sorting. Sequenced material: lung tumor tissue. This TCR came from a man between 60 and 75 years old with non-small cell lung cancer.

CDR3 in amino acids: CASSSRGAVGYRSGELFI. Written as DNA, the CDR3 is TGTGCCAGCAGCTCCCGGGGAGCGGTAGGATACAGATCCGGGGAGCTGTTTATT. The V and J genes are TRBV11-3 and TRBJ2-2; maybe TRBD2 (5 bases). The CDR3 totals 18 residues. CDR1 is SGHNT and CDR2 is YENEEA in the germline V gene. V shed 4 bases and J shed 6 bases, with 24 bases lying between them.